What follows are 14 T cell receptor beta chains derived from one specimen sequenced in a study of blood T cell repertoires in COVID-19 (dated by TCRdb to about 2020). The method behind the library was the immunoSEQ multiplex PCR assay. TCRdb provides this immuneACCESS table in a form limited to in-frame rearrangements. Some clones are lacking; in checked studies, under half of them reflect an unresolved V gene, and why the rest are absent is not known. The sample table shows some 90,000 clones, and about 89% are seen once. The top ten hold about 8.1% of the sample. The source material was peripheral blood. Receptor source: a man aged 50 or older with acute or convalescent COVID-19.

The rearrangement links TRBV6-5 to TRBJ1-1; no clear D gene. Germline values: CDR1 MNHEY, CDR2 SVGAGI. V was pared by 6 bases and J by 4 bases, with 15 bases between. The CDR3 is 14 amino acids. CDR3 coding DNA: TGTGCCAGCAGATCTACAGCGGTGGGCACTGAAGCTTTCTTT. This codes for CASRSTAVGTEAFF.

V usage is TRBV27 and J usage is TRBJ2-1; TRBD1 matches 8 bases. With V trimmed by 0 bases and J by 7 bases, 2 bases remained unmatched. Germline values: CDR1 MNHEY, CDR2 SMNVEV (reference sequence). The CDR3 runs to 14 residues. CDR3 in amino acids: CASSLSRTGNEQFF. Here the CDR3 DNA reads TGTGCCAGCAGTTTATCGAGGACAGGGAATGAGCAGTTCTTC.

This clone was recorded a few times. This sequence joins TRBV19 and TRBJ2-7; TRBD2 matches at 8 bases. The CDR3 totals 15 residues. The germline V gene has CDR1 LNHDA and CDR2 SQIVND (reference sequence). Trimming removed 3 bases from V and 2 bases from J; junction bases left unmatched: 6. CDR3 in amino acids: CASSIRVAGPYEQYF. CDR3 DNA: TGTGCCAGTAGTATTAGAGTAGCGGGGCCCTACGAGCAGTACTTC.

This rearrangement joins TRBV21-1 to TRBJ1-4; the table gives TRBD1 as D, unverified against the DNA. TRBV21-1 is a known pseudogene. There are 16 residues in the CDR3. DNA for the CDR3: TGTGCCAGCAGCAAAGGGACAGGTGCAACTAATGAAAAACTGTTTTTT. Its translation: CASSKGTGATNEKLFF.

The rearrangement uses TRBV19 and TRBJ2-1; 8 bases are shared with TRBD2. From germline, CDR1 is LNHDA and CDR2 SQIVND (reference sequence). The CDR3 is 15 amino acids. V gave up 5 bases and J gave up 0 bases; unmatched junction bases: 3. The CDR3 bases are TGTGCCAGTAGTGGGCGGGGGGCCTCCTACAATGAGCAGTTCTTC. Protein: CASSGRGASYNEQFF.

The chain is built from TRBV2 and TRBJ1-2, with 8 bases that match TRBD1. CDR1 is SNHLY and CDR2 is FYNNEI in the germline V gene. V gave up 5 bases and J gave up 7 bases; unmatched junction bases: 12. The CDR3 runs to 15 residues. The CDR3 loop is CASSPDRDNWSGYTF. The CDR3 DNA follows: TGTGCCAGCAGTCCGGACAGGGATAATTGGAGTGGCTACACCTTC.

The chain is built from TRBV18 and TRBJ1-1, with 7 bases identical to TRBD1. Germline-derived CDR1 and CDR2 are KGHSH and LQKENI. This CDR3 comprises 12 residues. The junction had 7 bases not matched to a gene; V was cut back by 5 bases and J by 10 bases. The CDR3 spells CASSARQGSAFF. The CDR3 nucleotides read TGTGCCAGCTCAGCCAGACAGGGATCAGCTTTCTTT.

This chain links TRBV7-3 with TRBJ2-3; tentatively, D is TRBD2 (6 bases). The germline V and J ends were trimmed by 0 bases and 4 bases, with 11 bases remaining between them. Germline assignment: CDR1 SGHTA and CDR2 FQGTGA. The CDR3 length is 15 residues. The CDR3 DNA is TGTGCCAGCAGCTTAACGGGGGGAGGCCCAGATACGCAGTATTTT. Its translation is CASSLTGGGPDTQYF.

The CDR3 coding sequence is TGTGCCAGCAAGAGACAGGGGGAAAATTCACCCCTCCACTTT. Translated, it gives CASKRQGENSPLHF. The chain joins TRBV6-6 to TRBJ1-6, with 9 bases aligning to TRBD1. CDR3 length: 14 residues. The ends lost 7 bases at V and 7 bases at J; junction bases unmatched: 5. Germline assignment: CDR1 MNHNY and CDR2 SVGAGI (reference sequence).

As for this clone: One end of the junction does not line up with germline, which may come from a read error. The V gene is TRBV3-1 (or the pseudogene TRBV3-2), the J gene TRBJ2-1; 8 bases are a match to TRBD1. The CDR3 has 15 amino acids. Looked up from germline, CDR1 is LGHDT and CDR2 is YNNKEL (reference sequence). The CDR3 protein is CANSQVIDRGHEQFF. As DNA, the CDR3 is TGTGCCAACAGCCAGGTTATTGACAGGGGCCATGAGCAGTTCTTC.

The chain couples TRBV7-2 to TRBJ2-7; the D gene is possibly TRBD1 (5 bases). The CDR3 runs 17 residues. Germline V gene data show CDR1 as SGHTA and CDR2 as FQGNSA. Trimming stripped 3 bases from V and 4 bases from J, with 22 bases between. CDR3 residues: CASSFYSRARTDYEQYF. In nucleotides, the CDR3 is TGTGCCAGCAGCTTCTACTCCAGGGCCCGTACGGATTACGAGCAGTACTTC.

This chain connects TRBV19 to TRBJ2-1; TRBD2 aligns across 8 bases. The CDR3 extends over 15 amino acids. Germline-derived CDR1 and CDR2 are LNHDA and SQIVND (reference sequence). Losses at the gene ends were 3 bases for V and 3 bases for J; bases not matched to a gene: 4. The CDR3 reads CASSIGGGLYNEQFF. CDR3 DNA: TGTGCCAGTAGTATCGGGGGGGGCCTCTACAATGAGCAGTTCTTC.

The chain is built from TRBV6-1 and TRBJ2-2; possibly TRBD1 for D (5 bases). Trimming took off 0 bases at V and 7 bases at J, with 15 bases between the two ends. Per germline, CDR1 MNHNS and CDR2 SASEGT. The CDR3 length is 16 residues. The CDR3 nucleotides read TGTGCCAGCAGTGAAGCGTGGGGCGCCTTCATCGGGGAGCTGTTTTTT. It yields the protein CASSEAWGAFIGELFF.

A single count supports this clone. The chain has TRBV6-5 and TRBJ1-5; perhaps TRBD1 as D (5 bases). The CDR3 is 15 amino acids. Germline assignment: CDR1 MNHEY and CDR2 SVGAGI. V was trimmed by 5 bases and J by 7 bases, leaving 18 bases between them. The CDR3 sequence: CASSTNSGIGQPQHF. The CDR3 DNA follows: TGTGCCAGCAGTACCAACTCAGGGATAGGGCAGCCCCAGCATTTT.